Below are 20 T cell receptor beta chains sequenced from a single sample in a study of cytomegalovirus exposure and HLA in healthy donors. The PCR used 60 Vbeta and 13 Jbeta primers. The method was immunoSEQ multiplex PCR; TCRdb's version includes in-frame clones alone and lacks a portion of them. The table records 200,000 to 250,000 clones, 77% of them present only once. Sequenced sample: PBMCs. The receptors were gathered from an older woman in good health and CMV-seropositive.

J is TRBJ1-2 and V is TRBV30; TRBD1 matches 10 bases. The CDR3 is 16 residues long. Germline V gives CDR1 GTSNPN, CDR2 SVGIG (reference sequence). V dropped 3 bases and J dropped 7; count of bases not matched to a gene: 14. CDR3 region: CAWRRRPGQGMGGYTF. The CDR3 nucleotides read TGTGCCTGGAGGAGAAGACCGGGACAGGGGATGGGTGGCTACACCTTC.

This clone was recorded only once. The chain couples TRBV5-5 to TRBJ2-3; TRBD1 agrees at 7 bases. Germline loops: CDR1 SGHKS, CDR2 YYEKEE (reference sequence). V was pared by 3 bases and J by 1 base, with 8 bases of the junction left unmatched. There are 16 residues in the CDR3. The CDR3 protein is CASSSTGQGGTDTQYF. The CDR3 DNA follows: TGTGCCAGCAGCTCCACTGGCCAGGGGGGCACAGATACGCAGTATTTT.

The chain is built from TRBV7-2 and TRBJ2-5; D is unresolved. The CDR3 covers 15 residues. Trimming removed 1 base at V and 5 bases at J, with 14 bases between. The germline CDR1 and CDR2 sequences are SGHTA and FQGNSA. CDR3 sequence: CASSLGQTPAETQYF. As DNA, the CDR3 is TGTGCCAGCAGCTTAGGTCAGACTCCTGCGGAGACCCAGTACTTC.

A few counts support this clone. The CDR3 spells CASSSRAGGNEQFF. CDR3 bases: TGTGCCAGCAGCTCGAGGGCGGGTGGCAATGAGCAGTTCTTC. V gene TRBV11-2 combines with J gene TRBJ2-1, with D maybe TRBD2 (5 bases). The CDR3 is made up of 14 amino acids. The germline V gene has CDR1 SGHAT and CDR2 FQNNGV. V lost 4 bases, J lost 6 bases, and 13 bases lay in between.

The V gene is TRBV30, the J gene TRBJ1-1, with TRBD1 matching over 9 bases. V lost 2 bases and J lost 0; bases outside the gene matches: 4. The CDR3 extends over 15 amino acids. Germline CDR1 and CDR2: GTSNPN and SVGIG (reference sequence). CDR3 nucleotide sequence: TGTGCCTGGAGTTCACAGGGGGCTGTGAACACTGAAGCTTTCTTT. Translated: CAWSSQGAVNTEAFF.

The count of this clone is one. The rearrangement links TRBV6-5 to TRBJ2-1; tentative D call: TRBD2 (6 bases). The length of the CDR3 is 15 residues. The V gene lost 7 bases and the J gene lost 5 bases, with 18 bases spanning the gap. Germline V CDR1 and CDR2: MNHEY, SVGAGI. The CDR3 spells CASIGFGTQDNEQFF. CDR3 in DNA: TGTGCCAGCATTGGGTTCGGGACTCAGGACAATGAGCAGTTCTTC.

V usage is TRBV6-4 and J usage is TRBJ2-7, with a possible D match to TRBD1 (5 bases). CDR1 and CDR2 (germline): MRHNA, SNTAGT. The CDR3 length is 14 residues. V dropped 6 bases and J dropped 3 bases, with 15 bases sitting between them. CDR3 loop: CASSWGQANYEQYF. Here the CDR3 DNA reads TGTGCCAGCAGCTGGGGCCAGGCTAACTACGAGCAGTACTTC.

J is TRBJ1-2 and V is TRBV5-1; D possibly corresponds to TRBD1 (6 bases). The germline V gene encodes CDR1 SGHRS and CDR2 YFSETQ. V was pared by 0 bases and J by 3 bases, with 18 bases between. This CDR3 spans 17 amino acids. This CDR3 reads CASSLAGGQRIDYGYTF. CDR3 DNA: TGCGCCAGCAGCTTGGCCGGGGGGCAGAGAATCGACTATGGCTACACCTTC.

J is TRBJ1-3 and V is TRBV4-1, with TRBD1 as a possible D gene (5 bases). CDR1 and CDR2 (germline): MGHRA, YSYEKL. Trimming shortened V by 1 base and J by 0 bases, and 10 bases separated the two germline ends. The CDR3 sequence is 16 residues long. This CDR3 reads CASSQVQGDSGNTIYF. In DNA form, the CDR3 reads TGCGCCAGCAGCCAAGTACAAGGGGACTCTGGAAACACCATATATTTT.

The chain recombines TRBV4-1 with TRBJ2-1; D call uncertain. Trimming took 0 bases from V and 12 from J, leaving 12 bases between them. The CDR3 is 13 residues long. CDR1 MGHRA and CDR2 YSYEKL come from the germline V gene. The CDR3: CASSQDPGGWQFF. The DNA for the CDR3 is TGCGCCAGCAGCCAAGATCCGGGTGGGTGGCAGTTCTTC.

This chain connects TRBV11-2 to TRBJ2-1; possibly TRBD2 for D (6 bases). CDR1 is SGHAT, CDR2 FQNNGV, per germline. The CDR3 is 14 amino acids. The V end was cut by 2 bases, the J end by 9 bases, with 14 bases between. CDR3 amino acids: CASSLPQLAFEQFF. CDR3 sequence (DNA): TGTGCCAGCAGCTTACCTCAACTAGCCTTTGAGCAGTTCTTC.

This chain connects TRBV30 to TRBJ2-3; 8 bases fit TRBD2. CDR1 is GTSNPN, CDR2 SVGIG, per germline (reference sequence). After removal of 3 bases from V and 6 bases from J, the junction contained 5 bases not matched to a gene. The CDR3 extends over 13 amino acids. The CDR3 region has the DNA TGTGCCTGGAGCGGGGGGGTCTGGGATACGCAGTATTTT. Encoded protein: CAWSGGVWDTQYF.

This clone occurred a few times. CDR3 DNA: TGTGCCAGAAGCGGCCCCGCAGGGTGTCAGCCCCAGCATTTT. It is translated as CARSGPAGCQPQHF. The chain employs TRBV5-3 and TRBJ1-5; tentatively, D is TRBD1 (5 bases). TRBV5-3 is marked as an open reading frame, function uncertain. Trimming stripped 4 bases from V and 6 bases from J, with 14 bases between. The CDR3 runs to 14 residues.

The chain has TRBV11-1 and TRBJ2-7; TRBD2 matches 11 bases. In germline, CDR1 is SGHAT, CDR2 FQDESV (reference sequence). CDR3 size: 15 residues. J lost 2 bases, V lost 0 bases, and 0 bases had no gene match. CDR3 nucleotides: TGTGCCAGCAGCTTAGCGACTAGCGGGACCTACGAGCAGTACTTC. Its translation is CASSLATSGTYEQYF.

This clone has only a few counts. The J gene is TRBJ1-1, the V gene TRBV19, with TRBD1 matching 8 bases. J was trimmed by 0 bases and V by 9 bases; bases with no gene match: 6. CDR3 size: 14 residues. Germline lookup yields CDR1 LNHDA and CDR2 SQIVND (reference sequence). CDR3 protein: CASHGQGLNTEAFF. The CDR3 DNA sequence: TGTGCCAGCCATGGACAGGGCTTGAACACTGAAGCTTTCTTT.

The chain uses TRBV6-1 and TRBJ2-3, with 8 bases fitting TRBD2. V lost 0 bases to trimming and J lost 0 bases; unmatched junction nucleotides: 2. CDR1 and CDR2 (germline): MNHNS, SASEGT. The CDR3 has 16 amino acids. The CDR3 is CASSEATSASTDTQYF. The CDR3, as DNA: TGTGCCAGCAGTGAAGCGACTAGCGCTAGCACAGATACGCAGTATTTT.

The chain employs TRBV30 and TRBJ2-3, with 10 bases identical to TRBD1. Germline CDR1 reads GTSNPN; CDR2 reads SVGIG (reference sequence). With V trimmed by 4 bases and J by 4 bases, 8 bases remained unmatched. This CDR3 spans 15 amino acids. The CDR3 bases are TGTGCCTGGACCCTGACAGGGGGCGGCCCAGATACGCAGTATTTT. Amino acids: CAWTLTGGGPDTQYF.

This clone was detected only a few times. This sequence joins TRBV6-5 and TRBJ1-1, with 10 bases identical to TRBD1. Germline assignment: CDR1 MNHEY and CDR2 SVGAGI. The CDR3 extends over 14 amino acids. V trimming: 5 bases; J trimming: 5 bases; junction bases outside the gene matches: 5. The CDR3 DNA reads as TGTGCCAGCAGTGCGACAGGGGGCATGACTGAAGCTTTCTTT. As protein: CASSATGGMTEAFF.

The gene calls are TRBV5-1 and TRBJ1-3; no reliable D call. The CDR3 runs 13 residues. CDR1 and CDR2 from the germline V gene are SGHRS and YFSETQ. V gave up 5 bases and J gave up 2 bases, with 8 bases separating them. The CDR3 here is CASRAEAGNTIYF. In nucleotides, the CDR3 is TGCGCCAGCAGGGCAGAAGCTGGAAACACCATATATTTT.

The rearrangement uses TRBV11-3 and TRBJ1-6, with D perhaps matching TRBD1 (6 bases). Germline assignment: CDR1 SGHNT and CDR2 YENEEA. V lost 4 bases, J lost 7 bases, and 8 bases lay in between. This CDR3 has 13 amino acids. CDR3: CASSSDSNSPLHF. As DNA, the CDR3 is TGTGCCAGCAGCTCGGACAGCAATTCACCCCTCCACTTT.